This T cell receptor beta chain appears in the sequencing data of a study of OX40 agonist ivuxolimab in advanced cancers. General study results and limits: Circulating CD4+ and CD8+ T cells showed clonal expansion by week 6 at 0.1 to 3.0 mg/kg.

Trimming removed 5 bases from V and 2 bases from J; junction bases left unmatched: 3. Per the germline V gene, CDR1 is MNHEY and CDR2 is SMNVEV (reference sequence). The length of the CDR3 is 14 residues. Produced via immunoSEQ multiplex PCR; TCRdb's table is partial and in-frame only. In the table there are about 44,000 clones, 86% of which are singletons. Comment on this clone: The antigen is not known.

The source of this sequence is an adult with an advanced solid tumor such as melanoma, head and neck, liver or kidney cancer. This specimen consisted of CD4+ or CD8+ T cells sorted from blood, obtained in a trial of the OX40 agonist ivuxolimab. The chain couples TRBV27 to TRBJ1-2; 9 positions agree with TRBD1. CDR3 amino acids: CASSQGQGNYGYTF. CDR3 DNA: TGTGCCAGCAGTCAGGGACAGGGCAACTATGGCTACACCTTC.